Listed below are T cell receptor beta chains from one sample, sequenced in a study of cytomegalovirus exposure and HLA in healthy donors. Measured with immunoSEQ multiplex PCR; TCRdb has only the in-frame clones, and not every one. Here the sample table reports around 160,000 clones. The specimen sequenced was PBMCs. The receptors here all came from a woman between 45 and 60 years old in good health and CMV-seronegative. Each CDR3 is given with its conserved first and last residue. Fields, in order: J gene, V gene, D gene, CDR3 protein, CDR3 DNA. The D gene is left open where the match is weak.

>TRBJ2-3|TRBV7-2|TRBD1
CASSLLGQGRADTQYF
TGTGCCAGCAGCTTATTGGGACAGGGGAGGGCAGATACGCAGTATTTT
>TRBJ2-7|TRBV11-1|NA
CASSPTGIYEQYF
TGTGCCAGCAGCCCAACGGGGATCTACGAGCAGTACTTC
>TRBJ2-5|TRBV5-1|NA
CASSFAGVQETQYF
TGCGCCAGCAGCTTCGCCGGGGTACAAGAGACCCAGTACTTC
>TRBJ1-1|TRBV4-1|NA
CASSRNRARSMNTEAFF
TGCGCCAGCAGCCGTAACAGGGCCAGGAGTATGAACACTGAAGCTTTCTTT
>TRBJ2-3|TRBV4-2|NA
CASSQSGQGITDTQYF
TGTGCCAGCAGCCAATCGGGCCAGGGAATTACAGATACGCAGTATTTT
>TRBJ1-1|TRBV5-4|NA
CASSLGSPGHTEAFF
TGTGCCAGCAGCTTGGGATCGCCAGGGCACACTGAAGCTTTCTTT
>TRBJ2-2|TRBV5-1|NA
CASSPNSGSYTGELFF
TGCGCCAGCAGTCCGAACAGCGGAAGTTACACCGGGGAGCTGTTTTTT
>TRBJ1-1|TRBV15|NA
CATSKSPNTEAFF
TGTGCCACCAGCAAAAGCCCGAACACTGAAGCTTTCTTT
>TRBJ1-5|TRBV10-3|NA
CAISESPPLRVSNQPQHF
TGTGCCATCAGTGAGTCTCCCCCTCTCCGGGTTAGCAATCAGCCCCAGCATTTT
>TRBJ2-7|TRBV9|TRBD1
CASSEGGQGSYEQYF
TGTGCCAGCAGCGAGGGGGGACAGGGCTCCTACGAGCAGTACTTC
>TRBJ1-4|TRBV6-5|TRBD1
CASSYVGQGNSEKLFF
TGTGCCAGCAGTTACGTTGGACAGGGGAATAGTGAAAAACTGTTTTTT
>TRBJ1-5|TRBV19|NA
CASSTDSLNQPQHF
TGTGCCAGTAGTACCGACAGCCTCAATCAGCCCCAGCATTTT
>TRBJ1-1|TRBV19|NA
CASSTRGRGNTEAFF
TGTGCCAGTAGTACCAGGGGACGGGGAAACACTGAAGCTTTCTTT
>TRBJ2-2|TRBV7-2|TRBD2
CASSPFPGLAGSGELFF
TGTGCCAGCAGCCCTTTCCCGGGACTAGCGGGGTCCGGGGAGCTGTTTTTT
>TRBJ2-7|TRBV28|TRBD1
CASSRDSSNYEQYF
TGTGCCAGCAGCCGGGACAGCTCCAACTACGAGCAGTACTTC
>TRBJ2-5|TRBV28|NA
CASRPSDGGLETQYF
TGTGCCAGCAGACCTAGTGATGGAGGGTTAGAGACCCAGTACTTC
>TRBJ1-3|TRBV27|NA
CASSFAGPGNTIYF
TGTGCCAGCAGTTTCGCGGGTCCTGGAAACACCATATATTTT
>TRBJ2-1|TRBV25-1|TRBD1
CASSDRQGTYNEQFF
TGTGCCAGCAGTGACAGACAGGGAACCTACAATGAGCAGTTCTTC
>TRBJ1-2|TRBV5-1|TRBD1
CASSPEPGQGFSGYTF
TGCGCCAGCAGCCCCGAGCCGGGACAGGGTTTTTCTGGCTACACCTTC
>TRBJ1-1|TRBV27|NA
CASSFTGNTEAFF
TGTGCCAGCAGTTTCACCGGGAACACTGAAGCTTTCTTT
>TRBJ1-1|TRBV27|NA
CASSLDVTTEAFF
TGTGCCAGCAGTCTAGACGTTACCACTGAAGCTTTCTTT
>TRBJ2-7|TRBV4-2|TRBD2
CASSQALAGTPHEQYF
TGTGCCAGCAGCCAAGCACTAGCGGGAACCCCCCACGAGCAGTACTTC
>TRBJ1-5|TRBV4-1|NA
CASSQAKQGRGSNQPQHF
TGCGCCAGCAGCCAAGCAAAACAGGGAAGGGGGAGCAATCAGCCCCAGCATTTT
>TRBJ2-7|TRBV6-5|NA
CASFRVYYEQYF
TGTGCCAGCTTCAGGGTGTACTACGAGCAGTACTTC
>TRBJ1-5|TRBV27|TRBD1
CASSSGQGEGQPQHF
TGTGCCAGCAGTTCCGGACAGGGGGAAGGGCAGCCCCAGCATTTT
>TRBJ2-1|TRBV4-2|NA
CASSPPGYNEQFF
TGTGCCAGCAGCCCGCCGGGCTACAATGAGCAGTTCTTC